Listed below are T cell receptor beta chains from one sample, sequenced in a study of T cells after yellow fever vaccination. TCRdb re-called the 5' RACE reads through MiXCR, storing one row per CDR3 protein. There are around 590,000 distinct CDR3 sequences in the sample; more than 9% occur only once, and 14% to 15% lies in the top ten. The sample consisted of PBMCs, taken on the day of the yellow fever booster vaccination. The receptors shown here come from a man aged 25-45 years who received the YFV17D yellow fever vaccine. CDR3s include the opening cysteine and the closing phenylalanine or tryptophan. The order of the fields is J gene, V gene, D gene, clone size, CDR3 DNA, CDR3 protein. The D gene is left open where the match is weak. Where a row states a size, it is once, few, many or the class of an expanded clone; other rows omit it.

j_gene: TRBJ1-5
v_gene: TRBV19
d_gene: NA
abundance: NA
CDR3nt: TGTGCCAGTAGTATCGGCGCTAATCAGCCCCAGCATTTT
CDR3aa: CASSIGANQPQHF

j_gene: TRBJ2-2
v_gene: TRBV20-1
d_gene: TRBD1
abundance: NA
CDR3nt: TGCAGTGCTAGCTCCGGGACAGGTCGGGCCGGGGAGCTGTTTTTT
CDR3aa: CSASSGTGRAGELFF

j_gene: TRBJ2-6
v_gene: TRBV4-2
d_gene: NA
abundance: few
CDR3nt: TGTGCCAGCAGCCAAGATAGGAGCTCTGGGGCCAACGTCCTGACTTTC
CDR3aa: CASSQDRSSGANVLTF

j_gene: TRBJ2-7
v_gene: TRBV9
d_gene: NA
abundance: NA
CDR3nt: TGTGCCAGCAGCGTAGGGGGTGGGATCTCCTACGAGCAGTACTTC
CDR3aa: CASSVGGGISYEQYF

j_gene: TRBJ2-7
v_gene: TRBV7-2
d_gene: TRBD2
abundance: NA
CDR3nt: TGTGCCAGCAGCCATCGGGTAGCGGGATCCTACGAGCAGTACTTC
CDR3aa: CASSHRVAGSYEQYF

j_gene: TRBJ1-2
v_gene: TRBV3-1
d_gene: NA
abundance: many
CDR3nt: TGTGCCAGCAGTCCCCCCATCAACTATGGCTACACCTTC
CDR3aa: CASSPPINYGYTF

j_gene: TRBJ2-4
v_gene: TRBV19
d_gene: TRBD1
abundance: NA
CDR3nt: TGTGCCAGTAGGAGAGACAGGGGCGACATTCAGTACTTC
CDR3aa: CASRRDRGDIQYF

j_gene: TRBJ2-3
v_gene: TRBV9
d_gene: NA
abundance: many
CDR3nt: TGTGCCAGCAGCGTAGTTCACAGCGGCCCCGGCACAGATACGCAGTATTTT
CDR3aa: CASSVVHSGPGTDTQYF

j_gene: TRBJ1-1
v_gene: TRBV7-9
d_gene: NA
abundance: few
CDR3nt: TGTGCCAGCAGCTCACCCAAGGGGGGCTCGGGGGCTTTCTTT
CDR3aa: CASSSPKGGSGAFF

j_gene: TRBJ2-7
v_gene: TRBV7-8
d_gene: TRBD2
abundance: few
CDR3nt: TGTGCCAGCAGCCGCGGACTAGCGGGAGACTACGAGCAGTACTTC
CDR3aa: CASSRGLAGDYEQYF

j_gene: TRBJ2-1
v_gene: TRBV4-3
d_gene: TRBD2
abundance: few
CDR3nt: TGCGCCAGCAGCTTACGGGAGGGGGCCTACAATGAGCAGTTCTTC
CDR3aa: CASSLREGAYNEQFF

j_gene: TRBJ2-3
v_gene: TRBV6-2/TRBV6-3
d_gene: TRBD2
abundance: many
CDR3nt: TGTGCCAGCAGTAGCGGGGGATTCACAGATACGCAGTATTTT
CDR3aa: CASSSGGFTDTQYF

j_gene: TRBJ2-7
v_gene: TRBV2
d_gene: NA
abundance: few
CDR3nt: TGTGCCAGCAGTGCGTGGGCGGAGGGCGAGCAGTACTTC
CDR3aa: CASSAWAEGEQYF

j_gene: TRBJ1-4
v_gene: TRBV7-9
d_gene: NA
abundance: few
CDR3nt: TGTGCCAGCAGCTTAGCATCAGGGAATGAAAAACTGTTTTTT
CDR3aa: CASSLASGNEKLFF

j_gene: TRBJ2-7
v_gene: TRBV7-2
d_gene: NA
abundance: few
CDR3nt: TGTGCCAGCAGCCCGGGACGAGAACTCTACGAGCAGTACTTC
CDR3aa: CASSPGRELYEQYF

j_gene: TRBJ1-6
v_gene: TRBV4-2
d_gene: NA
abundance: few
CDR3nt: TGTGCCAGCAGCCAAGAAAGAGGGCGCCGGACCCTCCACTTT
CDR3aa: CASSQERGRRTLHF

j_gene: TRBJ2-1
v_gene: TRBV5-5
d_gene: NA
abundance: many
CDR3nt: TGTGCCAGCAGACGGGAGTGGGTCCACAATGAGCAGTTCTTC
CDR3aa: CASRREWVHNEQFF

j_gene: TRBJ2-1
v_gene: TRBV7-6
d_gene: NA
abundance: few
CDR3nt: TGTGCCAGCAGCTTCTCACAGGGTACAGATGAGCAGTTCTTC
CDR3aa: CASSFSQGTDEQFF

j_gene: TRBJ2-1
v_gene: TRBV20-1
d_gene: TRBD1
abundance: few
CDR3nt: TGCAGTGCTAGAGTTTCCTTGGGACAGGGGGGTCGTCAGTTCTTC
CDR3aa: CSARVSLGQGGRQFF

j_gene: TRBJ2-1
v_gene: TRBV24-1
d_gene: NA
abundance: NA
CDR3nt: TGTGCCAAAAAAAGGGGGTTCAACTACAATGAGCAGTTCTTC
CDR3aa: CAKKRGFNYNEQFF

j_gene: TRBJ1-6
v_gene: TRBV7-2
d_gene: NA
abundance: NA
CDR3nt: TGTGCCAGCACCAACACGTGGGCCAGCGGTTCACCCCTCCACTTT
CDR3aa: CASTNTWASGSPLHF

j_gene: TRBJ1-5
v_gene: TRBV29-1
d_gene: NA
abundance: NA
CDR3nt: TGCAGCGTTGTCGAAAATAGCAATCAGCCCCAGCATTTT
CDR3aa: CSVVENSNQPQHF

j_gene: TRBJ2-5
v_gene: TRBV7-6
d_gene: TRBD1
abundance: few
CDR3nt: TGTGCCAGCAGCCCCGGGACAGGGTTGGAGACCCAGTACTTC
CDR3aa: CASSPGTGLETQYF